These T cell receptor beta chains were read from a single sample in a study of identical twins. TCRdb fed the 5' RACE reads into MiXCR, producing one record per CDR3 protein. This table holds 430,000 or so distinct CDR3 sequences, 24% found once. These data were also reused for a study on T cells expressing NK-cell markers.

The sequencing sample was made of CD4+ T cells sorted from blood. These receptors all stem from a woman younger than 30 in good health. Each CDR3 is given with its conserved first and last residue. The D gene is left open where the match is weak. Not every row has a clone size; where given, it reads once, few, many or a size class.

V gene	clone size	D gene	J gene	CDR3 DNA	CDR3 protein
TRBV2	NA	TRBD1	TRBJ1-5	TGTGCCAGCGGGACAGAAGATCAGCCCCAGCATTTT	CASGTEDQPQHF
TRBV20-1	few	NA	TRBJ1-4	TGCAGTGCTAGGGTTCGGCATGCCGGGGAAAAACTGTTTTTT	CSARVRHAGEKLFF
TRBV9	few	TRBD2	TRBJ2-3	TGTGCCAGCAGCCCCGGGACTAGCGGGGGGGGTTTCACAGATACGCAGTATTTT	CASSPGTSGGGFTDTQYF
TRBV12-3/TRBV12-4	once	TRBD1	TRBJ2-2	TGTGCCAGCAGTTGGGACAGGGCGAACACCGGGGAGCTGTTTTTT	CASSWDRANTGELFF
TRBV5-1	NA	TRBD1	TRBJ2-7	TGCGCCAGCAGCTTGGGTTCGACAGGGACCTACGAGCAGTACTTC	CASSLGSTGTYEQYF
TRBV6-1	NA	NA	TRBJ1-2	TGTGCCAGCCTCTTTGGCGCCGTCACTTTGACGGGCTACACCTTC	CASLFGAVTLTGYTF
TRBV20-1	NA	NA	TRBJ1-2	TGCAGTGCTAGGGTCTTCTCCTATGGCTACACCTTC	CSARVFSYGYTF
TRBV9	few	NA	TRBJ2-1	TGTGCCAGCAGCAAAGACAACTACAATGAGCAGTTCTTC	CASSKDNYNEQFF
TRBV6-1	few	NA	TRBJ2-1	TGTGCCAGCCGAACAACCGGGAGCAAGGAGCAGTTCTTC	CASRTTGSKEQFF
TRBV5-1	NA	TRBD1	TRBJ2-1	TGCGCCAGCAGCGCGGGACAGGGGTACAATGAGCAGTTCTTC	CASSAGQGYNEQFF
TRBV30	few	NA	TRBJ2-1	TGTGCCTCTTTACCGAACTCCTACAATGAGCAGTTCTTC	CASLPNSYNEQFF
TRBV7-2	few	NA	TRBJ2-7	TGTGCCAGCGCAGCCCCCTTACAGGGAAAAGTCCACTACGAGCAGTACTTC	CASAAPLQGKVHYEQYF
TRBV3-1	few	NA	TRBJ2-1	TGTGCCAGCAGCCAAGACTACTATGAGCAGTTCTTC	CASSQDYYEQFF
TRBV7-2	many	NA	TRBJ1-5	TGTGCCAGCAGCTTAGGTTCGAGTCATCAGCCCCAGCATTTT	CASSLGSSHQPQHF